This T cell receptor (beta chain) was identified during a study of radiation and T cells in renal cell carcinoma. Across the study: Nephrectomy followed 15 Gy stereotactic body radiation by 4 weeks.

This clone was recorded a few times. Its antigen is currently unknown. Findings of the study overall: Baseline intratumoral clonotype presence is unknown without pretreatment biopsies. Top tumor clonotypes rose in blood 2 weeks post-radiation, then contracted.

Per germline, CDR1 MNHNS and CDR2 SASEGT. V lost 4 bases and J lost 0, with 10 bases in between. The CDR3 is made up of 15 amino acids. Sequencing used immunoSEQ multiplex PCR; TCRdb keeps in-frame clones, though not all of them. The sample lists more than 95,000 clones, around 83% occurring once. Described time point: baseline pretreatment blood. Noted treatment: 15 Gy SBRT to primary tumor, nephrectomy 4 weeks later. The chain recombines TRBV6-1 with TRBJ1-5; possibly TRBD1 for D (5 bases). Specimen: blood, collected from a patient whose treatment included radiotherapy and nephrectomy. The source of this sequence is a woman aged 60 to 75 with renal cell carcinoma. CDR3 protein: CASSGDGHSNQPQHF. The CDR3 DNA is TGTGCCAGCAGTGGGGACGGCCATAGCAATCAGCCCCAGCATTTT.